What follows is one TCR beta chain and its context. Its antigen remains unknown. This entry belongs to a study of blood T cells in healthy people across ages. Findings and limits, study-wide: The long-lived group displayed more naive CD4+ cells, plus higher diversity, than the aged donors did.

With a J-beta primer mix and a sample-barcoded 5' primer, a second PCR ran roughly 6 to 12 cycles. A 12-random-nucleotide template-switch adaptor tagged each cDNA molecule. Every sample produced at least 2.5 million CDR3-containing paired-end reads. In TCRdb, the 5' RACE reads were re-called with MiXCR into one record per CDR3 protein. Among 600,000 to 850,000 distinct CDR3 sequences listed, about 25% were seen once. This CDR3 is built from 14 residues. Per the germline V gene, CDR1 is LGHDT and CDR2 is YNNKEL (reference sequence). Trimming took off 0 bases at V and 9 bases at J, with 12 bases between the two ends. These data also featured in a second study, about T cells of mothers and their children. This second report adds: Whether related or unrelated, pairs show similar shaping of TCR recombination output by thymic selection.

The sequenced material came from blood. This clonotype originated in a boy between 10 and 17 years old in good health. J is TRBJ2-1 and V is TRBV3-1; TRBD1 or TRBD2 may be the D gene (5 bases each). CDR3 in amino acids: CASSQDLGESEQFF. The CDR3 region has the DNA TGTGCCAGCAGCCAAGATTTGGGGGAAAGTGAGCAGTTCTTC.